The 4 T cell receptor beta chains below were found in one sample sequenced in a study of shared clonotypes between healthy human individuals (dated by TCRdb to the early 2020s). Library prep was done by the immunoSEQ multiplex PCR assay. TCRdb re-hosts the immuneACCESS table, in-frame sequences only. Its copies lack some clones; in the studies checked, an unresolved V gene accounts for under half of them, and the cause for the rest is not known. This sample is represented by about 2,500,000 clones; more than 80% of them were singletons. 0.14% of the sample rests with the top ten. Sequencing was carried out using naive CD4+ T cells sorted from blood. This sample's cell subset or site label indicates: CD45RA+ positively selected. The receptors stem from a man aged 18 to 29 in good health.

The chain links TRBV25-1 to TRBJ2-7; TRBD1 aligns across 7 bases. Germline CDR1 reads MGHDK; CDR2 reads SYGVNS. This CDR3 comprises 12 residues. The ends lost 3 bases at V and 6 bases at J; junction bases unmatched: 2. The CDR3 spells CASSDSGGEQYF. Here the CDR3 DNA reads TGTGCCAGCAGTGATTCAGGGGGCGAGCAGTACTTC.

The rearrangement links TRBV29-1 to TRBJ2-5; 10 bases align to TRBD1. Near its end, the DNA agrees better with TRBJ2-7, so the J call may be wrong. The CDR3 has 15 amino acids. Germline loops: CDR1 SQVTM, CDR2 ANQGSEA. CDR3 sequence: CSVATRDRGFYEQYF. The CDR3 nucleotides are TGCAGCGTTGCAACTCGGGACAGGGGTTTCTACGAGCAGTACTTC.

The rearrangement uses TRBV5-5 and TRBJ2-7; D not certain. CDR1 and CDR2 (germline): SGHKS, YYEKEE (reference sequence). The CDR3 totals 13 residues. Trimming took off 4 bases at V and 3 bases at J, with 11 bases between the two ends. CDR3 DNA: TGTGCCAGCAGCCTCGCGGTGAGCTACGAGCAGTACTTC. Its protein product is CASSLAVSYEQYF.

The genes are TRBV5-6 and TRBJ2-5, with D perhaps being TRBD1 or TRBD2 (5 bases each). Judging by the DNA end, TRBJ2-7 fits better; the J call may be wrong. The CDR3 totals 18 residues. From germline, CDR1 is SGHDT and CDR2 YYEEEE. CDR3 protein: CASRMEQGEGMGTYEQYF. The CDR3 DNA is TGTGCCAGCAGGATGGAGCAGGGAGAAGGGATGGGGACCTACGAGCAGTACTTC.